The rows below give T cell receptor beta chains drawn from one sample of a study of blood T cell repertoires in COVID-19. Repertoires were generated with immunoSEQ multiplex PCR, while TCRdb's copy carries only in-frame clones and drops some. Of some 120,000 clones listed, more than 70% are singletons. Sequenced: peripheral blood. All receptors come from an older woman with acute or convalescent COVID-19. The CDR3 runs from the conserved cysteine through the conserved F or W. A D gene is named only where the DNA matches it firmly.

d_call: -
v_call: TRBV9
cdr3_length: 19
cdr3_aa: CASSVRPVSLGLNYNEQFF

d_call: -
v_call: TRBV27
cdr3_length: 16
cdr3_aa: CASRRPGASGIVGYTF

d_call: TRBD2
v_call: TRBV5-1
cdr3_length: 14
cdr3_aa: CASSSGLVSYEQYF

d_call: -
v_call: TRBV6-5
cdr3_length: 13
cdr3_aa: CASRPIGGRGYTF

d_call: -
v_call: TRBV11-3
cdr3_length: 14
cdr3_aa: CASSVASSSSTIYF

d_call: TRBD2
v_call: TRBV27
cdr3_length: 16
cdr3_aa: CASSARTSGRLYEQYF

d_call: -
v_call: TRBV5-1
cdr3_length: 13
cdr3_aa: CASSLGQNSGYTF

d_call: -
v_call: TRBV2
cdr3_length: 14
cdr3_aa: CASSEGRSRTEAFF

d_call: -
v_call: TRBV6-5
cdr3_length: 15
cdr3_aa: CASSYSAGTSYGYTF

d_call: -
v_call: TRBV3-1/TRBV3-2
cdr3_length: 12
cdr3_aa: CASSSGDGGYTF

d_call: -
v_call: TRBV29-1
cdr3_length: 12
cdr3_aa: CSVVLAKNIQYF

d_call: TRBD1
v_call: TRBV3-1/TRBV3-2
cdr3_length: 13
cdr3_aa: CASTPGTGYGYTF

d_call: TRBD1
v_call: TRBV5-5
cdr3_length: 15
cdr3_aa: CASSSKQGVGTEAFF

d_call: -
v_call: TRBV28
cdr3_length: 15
cdr3_aa: CASSFLSSEQETQYF

d_call: -
v_call: TRBV29-1
cdr3_length: 11
cdr3_aa: CSVFSSDTQYF

d_call: -
v_call: TRBV28
cdr3_length: 17
cdr3_aa: CASSPSGLDLAKNIQYF

d_call: -
v_call: TRBV28
cdr3_length: 13
cdr3_aa: CASSFPGSTEAFF

d_call: -
v_call: TRBV6-6
cdr3_length: 11
cdr3_aa: CASSILGEQFF

d_call: -
v_call: TRBV5-8
cdr3_length: 16
cdr3_aa: CASSHGRGPLGGEQFF

d_call: -
v_call: TRBV29-1
cdr3_length: 13
cdr3_aa: CSVVNRAGFGYTF

d_call: TRBD1
v_call: TRBV18
cdr3_length: 14
cdr3_aa: CASSAGQGTYEQYF

d_call: -
v_call: TRBV7-2
cdr3_length: 14
cdr3_aa: CASSFRVTTDTQYF

d_call: TRBD2
v_call: TRBV28
cdr3_length: 14
cdr3_aa: CASRGTSGVNEQFF

d_call: -
v_call: TRBV24-1
cdr3_length: 15
cdr3_aa: CATSDPGTDDYGYTF

d_call: TRBD2
v_call: TRBV5-1
cdr3_length: 15
cdr3_aa: CASTLGAGGINEQFF

d_call: TRBD1
v_call: TRBV10-1
cdr3_length: 13
cdr3_aa: CASSATGATEAFF

d_call: TRBD1
v_call: TRBV2
cdr3_length: 13
cdr3_aa: CASSRTGTNEQYF

d_call: -
v_call: TRBV6-5
cdr3_length: 14
cdr3_aa: CASSIQDGNSPLHF

d_call: -
v_call: TRBV28
cdr3_length: 14
cdr3_aa: CASTILQGNTEAFF

d_call: -
v_call: TRBV10-1
cdr3_length: 15
cdr3_aa: CASRELGGVAHGYTF

d_call: -
v_call: TRBV7-2
cdr3_length: 17
cdr3_aa: CASSLVGRGLTYNEQFF

d_call: TRBD1
v_call: TRBV5-1
cdr3_length: 15
cdr3_aa: CASSLRTGGNTEAFF

d_call: -
v_call: TRBV29-1
cdr3_length: 12
cdr3_aa: CSVGQGTEKLFF

d_call: -
v_call: TRBV10-2
cdr3_length: 13
cdr3_aa: CASSDQGAGELFF

d_call: TRBD2
v_call: TRBV11-3
cdr3_length: 17
cdr3_aa: CASSLGLAGGYRNEQFF

d_call: TRBD1
v_call: TRBV19
cdr3_length: 16
cdr3_aa: CASSSSGTGSIQPQHF

d_call: TRBD1
v_call: TRBV12-3/TRBV12-4
cdr3_length: 13
cdr3_aa: CASSGQGVDTQYF

d_call: TRBD2
v_call: TRBV4-1
cdr3_length: 17
cdr3_aa: CASTSLVAGGSFNEQFF